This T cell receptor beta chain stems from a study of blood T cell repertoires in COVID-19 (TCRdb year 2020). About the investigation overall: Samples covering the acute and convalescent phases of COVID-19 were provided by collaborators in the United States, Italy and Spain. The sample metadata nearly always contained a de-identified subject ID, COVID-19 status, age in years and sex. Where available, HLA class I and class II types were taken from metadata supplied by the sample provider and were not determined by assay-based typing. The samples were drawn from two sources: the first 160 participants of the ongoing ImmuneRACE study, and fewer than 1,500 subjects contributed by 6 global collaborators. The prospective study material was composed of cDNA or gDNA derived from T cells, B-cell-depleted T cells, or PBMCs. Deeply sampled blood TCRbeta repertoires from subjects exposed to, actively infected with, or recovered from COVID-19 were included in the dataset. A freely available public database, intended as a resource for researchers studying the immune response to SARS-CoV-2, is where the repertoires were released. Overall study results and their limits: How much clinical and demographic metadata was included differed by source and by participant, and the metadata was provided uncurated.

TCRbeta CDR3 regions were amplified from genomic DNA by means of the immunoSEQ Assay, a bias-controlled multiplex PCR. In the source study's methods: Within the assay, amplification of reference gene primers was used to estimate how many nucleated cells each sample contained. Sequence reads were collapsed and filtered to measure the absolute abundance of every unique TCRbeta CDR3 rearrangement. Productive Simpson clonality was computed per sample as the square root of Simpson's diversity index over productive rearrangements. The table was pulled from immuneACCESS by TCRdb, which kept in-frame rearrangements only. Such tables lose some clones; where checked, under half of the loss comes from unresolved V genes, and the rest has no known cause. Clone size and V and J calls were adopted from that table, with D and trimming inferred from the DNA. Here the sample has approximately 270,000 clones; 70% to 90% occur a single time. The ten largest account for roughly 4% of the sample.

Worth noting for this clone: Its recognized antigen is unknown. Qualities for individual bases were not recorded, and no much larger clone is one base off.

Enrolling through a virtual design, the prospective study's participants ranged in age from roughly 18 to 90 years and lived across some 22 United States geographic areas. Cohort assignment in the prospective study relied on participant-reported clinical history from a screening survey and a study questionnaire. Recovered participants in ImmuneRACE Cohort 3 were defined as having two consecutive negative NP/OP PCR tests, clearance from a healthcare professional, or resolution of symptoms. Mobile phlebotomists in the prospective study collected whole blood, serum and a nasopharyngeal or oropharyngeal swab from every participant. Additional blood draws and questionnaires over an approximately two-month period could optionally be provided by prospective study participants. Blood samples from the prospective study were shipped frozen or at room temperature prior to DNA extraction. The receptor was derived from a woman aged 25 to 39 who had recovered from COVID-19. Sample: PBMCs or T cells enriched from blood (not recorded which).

The base sequence is TGCGCCAGCAGCCAAGATGTGGCGGGACTAGCGGGAAGCACAGATACGCAGTATTTT. Its protein reads: CASSQDVAGLAGSTDTQYF. This receptor chain uses TRBV4-1 and TRBJ2-3; the central 13 bases match TRBD2. After removal of 0 bases from V and 0 bases from J, the junction retains 6 bases not matched to a gene. For CDR1 and CDR2, the germline V gene lists MGHRA and YSYEKL. The CDR3 has 19 amino acids, counting the end cysteine and phenylalanine. The DNA shown is the 57-base CDR3, in frame from base 1.